Listed below are T cell receptor beta chains from one sample, sequenced in a study of tumor-infiltrating lymphocytes in primary liver carcinoma. A single record per CDR3 protein comes from TCRdb applying MiXCR to the multiplex PCR reads. The data hold 300,000 to 400,000 distinct CDR3 sequences, with about 61% observed a single time. The sequencing sample was made of peripheral blood. The receptors originated from a middle-aged man with primary liver carcinoma and hepatitis B virus infection. Each CDR3 is given without its conserved first and last residue. Fields, in order: J gene, V gene, CDR3 protein.

j_gene: TRBJ1-1
v_gene: TRBV6-2/TRBV6-3
CDR3aa: ASKANTEAF

j_gene: TRBJ2-2
v_gene: TRBV14
CDR3aa: ASSRDITAGELF

j_gene: TRBJ2-7
v_gene: TRBV6-5
CDR3aa: ASSYSASDVYEQY

j_gene: TRBJ2-7
v_gene: TRBV4-1
CDR3aa: ASSQEKVSYEQY

j_gene: TRBJ2-1
v_gene: TRBV10-1
CDR3aa: ASSGLGRNEQF

j_gene: TRBJ2-1
v_gene: TRBV5-1
CDR3aa: VSRQGGEQF

j_gene: TRBJ2-7
v_gene: TRBV6-5
CDR3aa: ARNKGGLHEQY

j_gene: TRBJ1-2
v_gene: TRBV7-9
CDR3aa: ASRQTGDTSYGYT

j_gene: TRBJ2-5
v_gene: TRBV29-1
CDR3aa: SVGRGGPEKTQY

j_gene: TRBJ1-2
v_gene: TRBV18
CDR3aa: ATTGQEGANYGYT

j_gene: TRBJ1-2
v_gene: TRBV11-1
CDR3aa: ASSWGGKSGYT

j_gene: TRBJ1-6
v_gene: TRBV30
CDR3aa: AWTGGFYNSPLH

j_gene: TRBJ2-5
v_gene: TRBV12-3/TRBV12-4
CDR3aa: ASRPGQRDTQY

j_gene: TRBJ2-1
v_gene: TRBV29-1
CDR3aa: SASPAGHGGEQL

j_gene: TRBJ2-2
v_gene: TRBV6-2/TRBV6-3
CDR3aa: AISYSWSPGELF

j_gene: TRBJ2-7
v_gene: TRBV5-4
CDR3aa: ASSTGTSGGPYEQY

j_gene: TRBJ2-3
v_gene: TRBV12-3/TRBV12-4
CDR3aa: ANSLPTSGESTDTQY

j_gene: TRBJ2-3
v_gene: TRBV11-1
CDR3aa: ASSVGVRTDTQY

j_gene: TRBJ2-4
v_gene: TRBV5-8
CDR3aa: ASSGASGRAGNIQY

j_gene: TRBJ1-3
v_gene: TRBV4-2
CDR3aa: ASSRQVAFGNTIY

j_gene: TRBJ2-7
v_gene: TRBV6-1
CDR3aa: ASRADRVGEQY

j_gene: TRBJ1-2
v_gene: TRBV14
CDR3aa: ASSQFSTAVYGYT

j_gene: TRBJ2-7
v_gene: TRBV6-2/TRBV6-3
CDR3aa: ASSYDQGTAYEQY

j_gene: TRBJ2-7
v_gene: TRBV11-1
CDR3aa: ASSFAGYAEQY

j_gene: TRBJ2-7
v_gene: TRBV11-2
CDR3aa: ASRLRYEQY

j_gene: TRBJ2-6
v_gene: TRBV6-1
CDR3aa: ASSPRGAGANVLT

j_gene: TRBJ2-7
v_gene: TRBV6-6
CDR3aa: ASSSSAYEQY

j_gene: TRBJ2-5
v_gene: TRBV6-5
CDR3aa: ASSYGEETQY

j_gene: TRBJ2-2
v_gene: TRBV6-2/TRBV6-3
CDR3aa: VVKRTSANTRELF

j_gene: TRBJ2-2
v_gene: TRBV5-4
CDR3aa: ASSLNPGLAGELF

j_gene: TRBJ2-7
v_gene: TRBV10-2
CDR3aa: ATKQLLSYEQY

j_gene: TRBJ2-5
v_gene: TRBV29-1
CDR3aa: CVGPIETQY

j_gene: TRBJ2-7
v_gene: TRBV5-1
CDR3aa: ASSLHGAGTSYEQY

j_gene: TRBJ2-3
v_gene: TRBV9
CDR3aa: ASSVEGADTQY

j_gene: TRBJ2-1
v_gene: TRBV11-3
CDR3aa: ASSPRRSYNEQF

j_gene: TRBJ2-7
v_gene: TRBV6-1
CDR3aa: ASSEGGGGGSEQY

j_gene: TRBJ2-3
v_gene: TRBV30
CDR3aa: AWERTGGADTQY

j_gene: TRBJ2-7
v_gene: TRBV5-4
CDR3aa: ASSLSTSGSYEQY

j_gene: TRBJ2-1
v_gene: TRBV4-2
CDR3aa: ASSQDSGPYNEQF

j_gene: TRBJ2-2
v_gene: TRBV10-3
CDR3aa: AISVSGQHFGELF

j_gene: TRBJ2-6
v_gene: TRBV11-2
CDR3aa: ASSALSGANVLP

j_gene: TRBJ2-7
v_gene: TRBV4-3
CDR3aa: ASSQDLLAGVGQY

j_gene: TRBJ2-1
v_gene: TRBV11-2
CDR3aa: DSSGQIQF

j_gene: TRBJ2-1
v_gene: TRBV28
CDR3aa: ATRQGGYNEQF

j_gene: TRBJ2-7
v_gene: TRBV11-2
CDR3aa: ASSLELSVVGSAYEQY

j_gene: TRBJ2-1
v_gene: TRBV10-3
CDR3aa: AISDPTGTSGMRQYNEQF

j_gene: TRBJ2-3
v_gene: TRBV28
CDR3aa: VSSLSRRPLGRALDTQY

j_gene: TRBJ2-5
v_gene: TRBV6-2/TRBV6-3
CDR3aa: AISYGTADQETQN

j_gene: TRBJ2-7
v_gene: TRBV11-2
CDR3aa: ASSKPGQGEYEQY

j_gene: TRBJ1-2
v_gene: TRBV5-1
CDR3aa: ASSLHNYGYT

j_gene: TRBJ2-1
v_gene: TRBV4-3
CDR3aa: ASSQESSERGNEQF

j_gene: TRBJ2-1
v_gene: TRBV5-5
CDR3aa: ASITSAGLSDEQF